This TCR beta chain was identified in a study of CD8 T cells in ankylosing spondylitis. V trimming: 3 bases; J trimming: 7 bases; junction bases outside the gene matches: 8. Germline assignment: CDR1 SGHRS and CDR2 YFSETQ. CDR3 length: 16 amino acids. Each CDR3 protein gets one entry after TCRdb re-called the 5' RACE reads with MiXCR. The data hold under 250,000 distinct CDR3 sequences, with 30% to 40% observed a single time. The sample taken for sequencing was blood, either unsorted or a sorted T cell fraction (not recorded which). This chain links TRBV5-1 with TRBJ2-1; 12 bases are shared with TRBD2. The source is a male donor with ankylosing spondylitis or in good health (not recorded which). The CDR3 nucleotides read TGCGCCAGCAGCTCCTCTCCTAGCGGGGGGGCAAATGAGCAGTTCTTC. Encoded protein: CASSSSPSGGANEQFF. The full variable domain, completed using reference TRBV5-1 and TRBJ2-1, is KAGVTQTPRYLIKTRGQQVTLSCSPISGHRSVSWYQQTPGQGLQFLFEYFSETQRNKGNFPGRFSGRQFSNSRSEMNVSTLELGDSALYLCASSSSPSGGANEQFFGPGTRLTVL.